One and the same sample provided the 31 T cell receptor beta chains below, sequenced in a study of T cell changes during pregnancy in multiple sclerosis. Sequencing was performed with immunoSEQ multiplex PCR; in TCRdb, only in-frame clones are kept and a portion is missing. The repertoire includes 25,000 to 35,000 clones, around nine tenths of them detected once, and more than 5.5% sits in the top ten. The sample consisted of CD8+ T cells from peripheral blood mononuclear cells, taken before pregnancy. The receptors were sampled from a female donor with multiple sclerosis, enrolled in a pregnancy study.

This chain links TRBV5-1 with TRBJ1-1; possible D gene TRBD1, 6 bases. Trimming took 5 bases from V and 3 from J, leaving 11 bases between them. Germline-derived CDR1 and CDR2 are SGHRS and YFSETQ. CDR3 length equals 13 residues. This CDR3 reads CASSGTSYTEAFF. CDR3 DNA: TGCGCCAGCAGTGGGACAAGCTACACTGAAGCTTTCTTT. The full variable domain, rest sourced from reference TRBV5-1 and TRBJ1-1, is KAGVTQTPRYLIKTRGQQVTLSCSPISGHRSVSWYQQTPGQGLQFLFEYFSETQRNKGNFPGRFSGRQFSNSRSEMNVSTLELGDSALYLCASSGTSYTEAFFGQGTRLTVV.

CDR3 residues: CASGDFKGIQYF. CDR3 DNA: TGTGCCAGCGGGGACTTCAAAGGCATTCAGTACTTC. The chain links TRBV7-9 to TRBJ2-4; TRBD2 is a possible D gene (6 bases). The CDR3 covers 12 residues. The V gene lost 8 bases and the J gene lost 9 bases, with 14 bases spanning the gap. CDR1 SEHNR and CDR2 FQNEAQ come from the germline V gene (reference sequence).

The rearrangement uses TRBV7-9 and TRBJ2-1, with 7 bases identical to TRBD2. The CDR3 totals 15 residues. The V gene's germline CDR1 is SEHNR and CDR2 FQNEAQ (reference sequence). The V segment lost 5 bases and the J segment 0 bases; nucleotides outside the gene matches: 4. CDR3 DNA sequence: TGTGCCAGCAGCGAAGCGGGGTCCTCCTACAATGAGCAGTTCTTC. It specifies CASSEAGSSYNEQFF.

The CDR3 here is CASSRQYRDRGRGSYEQYF. Here the CDR3 DNA reads TGTGCCAGCAGCCGACAGTACCGGGACAGGGGGCGAGGATCCTACGAGCAGTACTTC. The chain couples TRBV14 to TRBJ2-7; 12 bases agree with TRBD1. Germline lookup yields CDR1 SGHDN and CDR2 FVKESK. The junction had 14 bases not matched to a gene; V was cut back by 4 bases and J by 1 base. The CDR3 runs to 19 residues.

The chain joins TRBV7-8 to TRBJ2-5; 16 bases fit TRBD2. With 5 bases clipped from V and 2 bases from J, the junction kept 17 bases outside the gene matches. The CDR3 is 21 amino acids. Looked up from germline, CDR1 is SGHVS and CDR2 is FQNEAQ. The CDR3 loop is CASSPPGTGTSGRAGQETQYF. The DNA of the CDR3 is TGTGCCAGCAGCCCACCCGGGACAGGGACTAGCGGGAGGGCCGGGCAAGAGACCCAGTACTTC. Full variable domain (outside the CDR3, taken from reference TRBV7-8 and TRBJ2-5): GAGVSQSPRYKVAKRGQDVALRCDPISGHVSLFWYQQALGQGPEFLTYFQNEAQLDKSGLPSDRFFAERPEGSVSTLKIQRTQQEDSAVYLCASSPPGTGTSGRAGQETQYFGPGTRLLVL.

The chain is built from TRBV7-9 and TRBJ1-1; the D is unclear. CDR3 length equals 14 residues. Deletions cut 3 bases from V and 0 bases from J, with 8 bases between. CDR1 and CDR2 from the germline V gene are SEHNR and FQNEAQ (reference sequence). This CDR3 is CASSLLAMNTEAFF. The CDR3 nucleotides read TGTGCCAGCAGCTTGCTAGCGATGAACACTGAAGCTTTCTTT.

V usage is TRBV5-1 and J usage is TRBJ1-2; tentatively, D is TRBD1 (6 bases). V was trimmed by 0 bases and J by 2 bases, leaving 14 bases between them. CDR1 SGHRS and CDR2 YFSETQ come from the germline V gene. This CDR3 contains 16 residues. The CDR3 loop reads CASSLGEGVSNYGYTF. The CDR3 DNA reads TGCGCCAGCAGCTTGGGAGAGGGGGTTTCAAACTATGGCTACACCTTC. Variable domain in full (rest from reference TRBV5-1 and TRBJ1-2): KAGVTQTPRYLIKTRGQQVTLSCSPISGHRSVSWYQQTPGQGLQFLFEYFSETQRNKGNFPGRFSGRQFSNSRSEMNVSTLELGDSALYLCASSLGEGVSNYGYTFGSGTRLTVV.

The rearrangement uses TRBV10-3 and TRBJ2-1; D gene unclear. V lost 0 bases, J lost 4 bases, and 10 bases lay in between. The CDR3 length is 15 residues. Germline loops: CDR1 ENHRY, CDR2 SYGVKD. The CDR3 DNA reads TGTGCCATCAGTGAGTCTAAGCGCACATACAATGAGCAGTTCTTC. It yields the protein CAISESKRTYNEQFF.

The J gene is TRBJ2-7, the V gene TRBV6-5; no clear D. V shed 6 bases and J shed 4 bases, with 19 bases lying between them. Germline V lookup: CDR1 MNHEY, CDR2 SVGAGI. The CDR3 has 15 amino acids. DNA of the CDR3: TGTGCCAGCAGACCTACCGGGTTTACCATATACGAGCAGTACTTC. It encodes CASRPTGFTIYEQYF.

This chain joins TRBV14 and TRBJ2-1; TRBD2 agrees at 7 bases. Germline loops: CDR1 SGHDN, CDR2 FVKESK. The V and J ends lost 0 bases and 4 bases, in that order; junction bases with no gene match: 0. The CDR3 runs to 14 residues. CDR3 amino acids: CASSQEAGYNEQFF. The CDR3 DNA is TGTGCCAGCAGCCAAGAAGCGGGATACAATGAGCAGTTCTTC.

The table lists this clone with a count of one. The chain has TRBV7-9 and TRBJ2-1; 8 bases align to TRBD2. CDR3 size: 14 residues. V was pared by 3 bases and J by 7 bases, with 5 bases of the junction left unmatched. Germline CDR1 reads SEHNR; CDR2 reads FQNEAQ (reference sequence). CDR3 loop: CASSFPGGPNEQFF. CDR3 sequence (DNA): TGTGCCAGCAGCTTCCCGGGAGGGCCGAATGAGCAGTTCTTC.

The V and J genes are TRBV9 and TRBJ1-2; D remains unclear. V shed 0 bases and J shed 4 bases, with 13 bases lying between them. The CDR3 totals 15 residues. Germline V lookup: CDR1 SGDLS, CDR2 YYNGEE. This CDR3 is CASSVGRGGVYGYTF. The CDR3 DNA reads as TGTGCCAGCAGCGTAGGACGGGGAGGTGTCTATGGCTACACCTTC.

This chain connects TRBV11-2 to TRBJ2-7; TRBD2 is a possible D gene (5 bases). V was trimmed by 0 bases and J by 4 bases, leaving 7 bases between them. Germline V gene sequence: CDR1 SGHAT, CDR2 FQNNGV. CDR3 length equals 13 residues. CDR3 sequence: CASSLERVYEQYF. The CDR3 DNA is TGTGCCAGCAGCTTAGAGAGGGTTTACGAGCAGTACTTC.

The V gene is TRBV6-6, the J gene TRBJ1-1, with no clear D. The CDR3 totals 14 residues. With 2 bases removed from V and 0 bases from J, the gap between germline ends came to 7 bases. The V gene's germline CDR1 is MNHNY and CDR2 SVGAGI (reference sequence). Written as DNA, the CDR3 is TGTGCCAGCAGTTACACAGCAATGAACACTGAAGCTTTCTTT. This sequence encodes CASSYTAMNTEAFF.

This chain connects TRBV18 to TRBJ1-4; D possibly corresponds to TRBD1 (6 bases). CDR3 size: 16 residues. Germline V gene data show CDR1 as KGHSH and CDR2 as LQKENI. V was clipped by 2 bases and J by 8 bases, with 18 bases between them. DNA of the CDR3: TGTGCCAGCTCACCAGAGGTGGAGGACAGCTACGAAAAACTGTTTTTT. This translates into CASSPEVEDSYEKLFF.

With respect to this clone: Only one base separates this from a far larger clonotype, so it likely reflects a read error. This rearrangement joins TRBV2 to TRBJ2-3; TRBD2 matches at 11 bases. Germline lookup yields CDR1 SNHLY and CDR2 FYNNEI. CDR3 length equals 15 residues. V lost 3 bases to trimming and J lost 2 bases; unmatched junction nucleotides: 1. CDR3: CASSETSGITDTQYF. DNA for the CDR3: TGTGCCAGCAGTGAGACTAGCGGGATCACAGATACGCAGTATTTT.

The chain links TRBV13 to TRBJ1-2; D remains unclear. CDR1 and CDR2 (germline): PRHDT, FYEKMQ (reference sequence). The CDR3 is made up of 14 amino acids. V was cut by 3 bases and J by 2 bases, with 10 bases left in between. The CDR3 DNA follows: TGTGCCAGCAGCTTGGGTCAGACAAACTATGGCTACACCTTC. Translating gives CASSLGQTNYGYTF.

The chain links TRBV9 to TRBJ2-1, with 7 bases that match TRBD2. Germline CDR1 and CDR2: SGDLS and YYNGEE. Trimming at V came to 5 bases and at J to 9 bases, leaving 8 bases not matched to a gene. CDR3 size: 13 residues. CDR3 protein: CASSGWEGLEQFF. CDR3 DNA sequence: TGTGCCAGCAGTGGTTGGGAGGGTCTTGAGCAGTTCTTC.

CDR3 region: CASSSRVHEQYF. The CDR3 DNA sequence: TGTGCCAGCAGTTCCAGGGTTCACGAGCAGTACTTC. This sequence joins TRBV11-2 and TRBJ2-7; D may be TRBD1 (5 bases). There are 12 residues in the CDR3. CDR1 and CDR2 from the germline V gene are SGHAT and FQNNGV. Deletions cut 6 bases from V and 5 bases from J, with 11 bases between.

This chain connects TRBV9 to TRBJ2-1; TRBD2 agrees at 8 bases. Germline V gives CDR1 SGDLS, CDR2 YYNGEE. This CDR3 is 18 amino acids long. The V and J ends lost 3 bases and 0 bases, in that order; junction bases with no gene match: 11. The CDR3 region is CASSAPPTSGDSYNEQFF. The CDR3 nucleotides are TGTGCCAGCAGCGCCCCCCCCACTAGCGGTGACTCCTACAATGAGCAGTTCTTC.

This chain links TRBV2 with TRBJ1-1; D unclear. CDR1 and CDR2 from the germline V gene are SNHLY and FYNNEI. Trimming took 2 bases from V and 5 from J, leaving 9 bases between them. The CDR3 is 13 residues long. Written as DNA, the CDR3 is TGTGCCAGCAGTGAATTGGGAGGGACTGAAGCTTTCTTT. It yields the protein CASSELGGTEAFF.

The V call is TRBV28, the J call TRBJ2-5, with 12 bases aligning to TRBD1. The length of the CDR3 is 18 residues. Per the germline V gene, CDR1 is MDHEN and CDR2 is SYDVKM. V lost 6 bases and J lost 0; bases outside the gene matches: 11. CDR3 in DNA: TGTGCCAGCAGGATATTACCGGGACAGGGGGCTTACCAAGAGACCCAGTACTTC. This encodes CASRILPGQGAYQETQYF.

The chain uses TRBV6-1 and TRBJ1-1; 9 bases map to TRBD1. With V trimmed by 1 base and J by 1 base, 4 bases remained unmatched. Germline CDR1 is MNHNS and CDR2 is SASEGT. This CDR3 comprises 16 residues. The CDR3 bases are TGTGCCAGCAGTGAAGACAGGGGGCGCGGGAACACTGAAGCTTTCTTT. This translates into CASSEDRGRGNTEAFF.

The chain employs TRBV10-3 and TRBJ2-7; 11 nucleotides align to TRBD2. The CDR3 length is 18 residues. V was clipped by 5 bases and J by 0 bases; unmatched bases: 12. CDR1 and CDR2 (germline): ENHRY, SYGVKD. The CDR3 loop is CAISLTSGDPVSSYEQYF. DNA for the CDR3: TGTGCCATCAGTCTGACTAGCGGGGACCCCGTAAGCTCCTACGAGCAGTACTTC.

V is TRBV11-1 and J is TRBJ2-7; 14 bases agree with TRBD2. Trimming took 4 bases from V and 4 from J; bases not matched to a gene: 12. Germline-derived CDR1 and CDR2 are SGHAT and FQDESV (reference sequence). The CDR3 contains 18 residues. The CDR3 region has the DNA TGTGCCAGCAGCTATCCAGGGGGACTAGCGGGAGCTAGTTACGAGCAGTACTTC. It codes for CASSYPGGLAGASYEQYF.

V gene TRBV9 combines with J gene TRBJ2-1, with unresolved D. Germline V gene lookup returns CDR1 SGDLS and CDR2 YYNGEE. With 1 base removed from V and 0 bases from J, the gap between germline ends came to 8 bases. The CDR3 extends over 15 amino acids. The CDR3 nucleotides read TGTGCCAGCAGCGTATACCCCAGCTCCTACAATGAGCAGTTCTTC. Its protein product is CASSVYPSSYNEQFF.

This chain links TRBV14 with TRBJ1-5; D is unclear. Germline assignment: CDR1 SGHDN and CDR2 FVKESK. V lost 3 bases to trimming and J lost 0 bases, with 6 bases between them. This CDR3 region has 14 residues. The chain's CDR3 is CASSHHSSNQPQHF. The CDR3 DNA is TGTGCCAGCAGCCACCATTCTAGCAATCAGCCCCAGCATTTT.

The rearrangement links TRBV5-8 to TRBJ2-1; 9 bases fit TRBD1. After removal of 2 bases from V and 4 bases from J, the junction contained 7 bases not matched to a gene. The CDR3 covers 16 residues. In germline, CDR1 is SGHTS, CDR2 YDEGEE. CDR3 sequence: CASSLGQGRKYNEQFF. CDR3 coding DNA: TGTGCCAGCAGCTTAGGACAGGGGAGAAAGTACAATGAGCAGTTCTTC.

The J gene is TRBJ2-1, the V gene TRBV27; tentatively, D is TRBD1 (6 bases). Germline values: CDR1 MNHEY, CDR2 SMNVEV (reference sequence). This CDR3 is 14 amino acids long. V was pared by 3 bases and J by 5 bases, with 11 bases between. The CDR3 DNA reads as TGTGCCAGCAGTTTTAAGGGACACAACAATGAGCAGTTCTTC. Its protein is CASSFKGHNNEQFF.

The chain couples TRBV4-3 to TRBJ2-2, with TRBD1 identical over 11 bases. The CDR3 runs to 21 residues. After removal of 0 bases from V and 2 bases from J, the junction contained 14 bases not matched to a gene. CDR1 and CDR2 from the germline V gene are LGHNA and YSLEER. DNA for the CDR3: TGCGCCAGCAGCCAAGAATCTATTCCGGGACAGGGGGAAAGAAACACCGGGGAGCTGTTTTTT. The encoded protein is CASSQESIPGQGERNTGELFF.

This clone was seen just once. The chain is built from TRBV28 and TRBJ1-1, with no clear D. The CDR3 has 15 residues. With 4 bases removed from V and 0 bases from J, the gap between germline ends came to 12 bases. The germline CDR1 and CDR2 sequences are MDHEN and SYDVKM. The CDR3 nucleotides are TGTGCCAGCAGTTCATACAGCCACATGAACACTGAAGCTTTCTTT. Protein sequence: CASSSYSHMNTEAFF.